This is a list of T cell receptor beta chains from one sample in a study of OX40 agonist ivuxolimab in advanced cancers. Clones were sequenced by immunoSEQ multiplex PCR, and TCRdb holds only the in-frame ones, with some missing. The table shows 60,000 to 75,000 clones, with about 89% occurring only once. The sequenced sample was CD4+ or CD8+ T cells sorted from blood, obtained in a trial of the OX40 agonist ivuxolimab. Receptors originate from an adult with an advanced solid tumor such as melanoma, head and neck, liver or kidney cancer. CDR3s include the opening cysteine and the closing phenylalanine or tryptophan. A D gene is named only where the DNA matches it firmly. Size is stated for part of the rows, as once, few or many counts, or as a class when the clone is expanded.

TGTGCCAGCAGCAAAGGGATAGGAAGCGGTGGATTAGAGACCCAGTACTTC	CASSKGIGSGGLETQYF	17	.	.	TRBV11-2	TRBJ2-5
TGTGCCAGCACCCAATACTGGACCGGGACCGGGGAGCTGTTTTTT	CASTQYWTGTGELFF	15	.	.	TRBV7-8	TRBJ2-2
TGTGCCAGCTCACCATTAGCTAGCGGGACGGGGGAGACCCAGTACTTC	CASSPLASGTGETQYF	16	.	TRBD2	TRBV18	TRBJ2-5
TGTGCCATCAGAGATAGTACTAGCGGGAAATCCTACGAGCAGTACTTC	CAIRDSTSGKSYEQYF	16	.	TRBD2	TRBV10-3	TRBJ2-7
TGTGCCAGCAGGAGGACCTCTCCGGCCGGCCAGCCCCAGCATTTT	CASRRTSPAGQPQHF	15	.	.	TRBV28	TRBJ1-5
TGTGCCAGCAGAACACGGGACAAGACTTACAATGAGCAGTTCTTC	CASRTRDKTYNEQFF	15	.	.	TRBV21-1	TRBJ2-1
TGCGCCAGCAGCTGGACAGGGGCTGCAACTAATGAAAAACTGTTTTTT	CASSWTGAATNEKLFF	16	.	TRBD1	TRBV5-1	TRBJ1-4
TGTGCCAGCAGTCCAAACTCGGGGGGCGCCTATGGCTACACCTTC	CASSPNSGGAYGYTF	15	.	.	TRBV6-4	TRBJ1-2
TGTGCCAGCAAGGGACTAGCGGCAGTCTCTGGGGCCAACGTCCTGACTTTC	CASKGLAAVSGANVLTF	17	.	TRBD2	TRBV4-2	TRBJ2-6
TGCAGCGTTGGTGGGGGCACAGATACGCAGTATTTT	CSVGGGTDTQYF	12	.	.	TRBV29-1	TRBJ2-3
TGTGCCAGCAGCTTCGGACGGAACACCGGGGAGCTGTTTTTT	CASSFGRNTGELFF	14	.	.	TRBV7-2	TRBJ2-2
TGTGCCTGGAGTGTAATGGACGGATTCCCCTACGAGCAGTACTTC	CAWSVMDGFPYEQYF	15	.	.	TRBV30	TRBJ2-7
TGTGCCAGCAGCTTGCGGGAGGTCACAGATACGCAGTATTTT	CASSLREVTDTQYF	14	.	TRBD2	TRBV13	TRBJ2-3
TGTGCCAGCAGTTTGCGTGGGGGGCCTGACACCGGGGAGCTGTTTTTT	CASSLRGGPDTGELFF	16	.	.	TRBV7-9	TRBJ2-2
TGTGCCAGCAGCTTAGAGGAAGAGACCCAGTACTTC	CASSLEEETQYF	12	.	.	TRBV7-6	TRBJ2-5
TGTGCCACCAGCAGAGAGACGGTGTACGAGCAGTACTTC	CATSRETVYEQYF	13	.	.	TRBV15	TRBJ2-7
TGCGCCAGCAGTGGGACAGGGGCAGATACGCAGTATTTT	CASSGTGADTQYF	13	.	TRBD1	TRBV10-1	TRBJ2-3
TGTGCCAGCAGCCCCGACACAGATACGCAGTATTTT	CASSPDTDTQYF	12	.	.	TRBV11-2	TRBJ2-3
TGTGCCAGCAGCGTACGAACCGATCAGCCCCAGCATTTT	CASSVRTDQPQHF	13	.	.	TRBV7-2	TRBJ1-5
TGTGCCAGCAGTCTCGGACAGGCCAATGAAAAACTGTTTTTT	CASSLGQANEKLFF	14	.	TRBD1	TRBV28	TRBJ1-4
TGTGCCAGCAGTTTAACAGGGGTTGGTTCACCCCTCCACTTT	CASSLTGVGSPLHF	14	.	TRBD1	TRBV6-5	TRBJ1-6
TGTGCCAGTACCCGGGACAGGCTGGATACGCAGTATTTT	CASTRDRLDTQYF	13	.	TRBD1	TRBV19	TRBJ2-3
TGCGCCAGCAGCTTACAGGGGTCTGGTGAAAAACTGTTTTTT	CASSLQGSGEKLFF	14	.	TRBD1	TRBV5-1	TRBJ1-4
TGTGCCAGCAGCTGGGGACATTTTAACACTGAAGCTTTCTTT	CASSWGHFNTEAFF	14	.	.	TRBV7-9	TRBJ1-1
TGTGCCAGCACCTTCGACAGGGACGGAGAGACCCAGTACTTC	CASTFDRDGETQYF	14	.	TRBD1	TRBV6-1	TRBJ2-5
TGTGCCAGCAGTTTGGCCCCACCAGGCCCCCAGCATTTT	CASSLAPPGPQHF	13	.	.	TRBV28	TRBJ1-5
TGTGCCAGCAGGGACTCGCGGAATGAGCAGTTCTTC	CASRDSRNEQFF	12	.	.	TRBV28	TRBJ2-1
TGCGCCAGCAGCCAAGATCGGAGGGAGCAGTACTTC	CASSQDRREQYF	12	.	.	TRBV4-3	TRBJ2-7
TGTGCCAGCAGCCCCGGGGGCGGGAACTATGGCTACACCTTC	CASSPGGGNYGYTF	14	.	.	TRBV11-3	TRBJ1-2
TGTGCCAGCAGTGACTACCGTACGCAGTATTTT	CASSDYRTQYF	11	once	.	TRBV2	TRBJ2-3
TGTGCCAGCAGCTTGATTCAGGGTGGCGGCTACACCTTC	CASSLIQGGGYTF	13	.	.	TRBV4-2	TRBJ1-2
TGTGCCAGCAGCCGGGTCGTGGAGCAGTACTTC	CASSRVVEQYF	11	.	.	TRBV11-2	TRBJ2-7
TGTGCCAGCAGTTCCAGTATACTAGCGGGAGGACGGTATGGAGATACGCAGTATTTT	CASSSSILAGGRYGDTQYF	19	.	TRBD2	TRBV5-6	TRBJ2-3
TGTGCCAGCAGTCCCTTTCGCAGGGGTAATCAGCCCCAGCATTTT	CASSPFRRGNQPQHF	15	.	.	TRBV28	TRBJ1-5
TGTGCCAGCTCACCAGTGGGACAGCCTAATGAAAAACTGTTTTTT	CASSPVGQPNEKLFF	15	.	TRBD1	TRBV18	TRBJ1-4
TGCGCCAGCAGCCCGATCCAGGGCACTGAAGCTTTCTTT	CASSPIQGTEAFF	13	.	.	TRBV5-1	TRBJ1-1
TGCGCCAGCAGTAAAAGCGGGAAACAAGAGACCCAGTACTTC	CASSKSGKQETQYF	14	.	TRBD2	TRBV23-1	TRBJ2-5
TGTGCTAGCAGCTTGAGAGCGGGAGAAGGTGGGGAGACCCAGTACTTC	CASSLRAGEGGETQYF	16	.	TRBD2	TRBV7-7	TRBJ2-5
TGTGCCAGCAGCTTCGCTAGCGGGGTCAATGAGCAGTTCTTC	CASSFASGVNEQFF	14	.	TRBD2	TRBV7-2	TRBJ2-1
TGTGCCAGCAGCGAGTTTTCCGGGACCGAATACGAGCAGTACTTC	CASSEFSGTEYEQYF	15	.	.	TRBV7-8	TRBJ2-7
TGTGCCAGCAGCTTAGAAGGGTCTAGAGGAGGGGAGCTGTTTTTT	CASSLEGSRGGELFF	15	.	.	TRBV7-2	TRBJ2-2
TGCAGCGTTGGACAGGAGACCCAGTACTTC	CSVGQETQYF	10	.	.	TRBV29-1	TRBJ2-5
TGTGCCAGCGGGGACAGGGGGCCCTACGAGCAGTACTTC	CASGDRGPYEQYF	13	.	TRBD1	TRBV6-5	TRBJ2-7
TGTGCCAGCGGGACAGGGGTTGAAAAACTGTTTTTT	CASGTGVEKLFF	12	.	TRBD1	TRBV28	TRBJ1-4
TGCAGCGTTGAAGTTGATCGAGGACGGGCAGGGTTCGTGGTGAACACTGAAGCTTTCTTT	CSVEVDRGRAGFVVNTEAFF	20	.	.	TRBV29-1	TRBJ1-1
TGTGCCAGCAGCGCGGGGACTACCTACAATGAGCAGTTCTTC	CASSAGTTYNEQFF	14	.	TRBD2	TRBV7-9	TRBJ2-1
TGTGCCGGTGGGACAGGGGGCTCCTACGAGCAGTACTTC	CAGGTGGSYEQYF	13	.	TRBD1	TRBV11-1	TRBJ2-7
TGTGCCAGCAGCTTAGGTATGACTAGCGGGTCCTACGAGCAGTACTTC	CASSLGMTSGSYEQYF	16	few	TRBD2	TRBV7-9	TRBJ2-7
TGTGCCAGCAGCTTAGATTACGAAGGGAAAGCTTTCTTT	CASSLDYEGKAFF	13	.	.	TRBV11-2	TRBJ1-1
TGTGCCAGCTCACCTACGGCAGGAGGGTCCTACGAGCAGTACTTC	CASSPTAGGSYEQYF	15	.	.	TRBV18	TRBJ2-7
TGCGCCAGCAGCCATCCGGACAGGGGGTCTGGCTACACCTTC	CASSHPDRGSGYTF	14	.	TRBD1	TRBV5-1	TRBJ1-2
TGCGCCAGCAGCTCGACACCGCCGTACGAGCAGTACTTC	CASSSTPPYEQYF	13	.	.	TRBV5-1	TRBJ2-7
TGTGCCAGCAGCGTAGGGGTGGGTCTCGGAAAACTGTTTTTT	CASSVGVGLGKLFF	14	.	.	TRBV9	TRBJ1-4
TGTGCCAGCGGGGGGGGGCTTGAAAAACTGTTTTTT	CASGGGLEKLFF	12	.	.	TRBV6-1	TRBJ1-4
TGTGCCAGCAGTTCTGGGGCGGCTAACTATGGCTACACCTTC	CASSSGAANYGYTF	14	once	.	TRBV27	TRBJ1-2
TGCGCCAGCAGCGCAGGGGCGCAAACTGAAGCTTTCTTT	CASSAGAQTEAFF	13	.	.	TRBV5-1	TRBJ1-1
TGTGCCAGCAGCCAACGCGGCCCTGGCCGATACAATGAGCAGTTCTTC	CASSQRGPGRYNEQFF	16	.	.	TRBV14	TRBJ2-1
TGTGCCAGCAGAGCTCCCAAGGCCACGGGGCGGGAGGGGGTAGATACGCAGTATTTT	CASRAPKATGREGVDTQYF	19	once	TRBD2	TRBV27	TRBJ2-3